This T cell receptor (beta chain) was identified during a study of early T cells in non-severe SARS-CoV-2 infection. Study-level information: Chains from this unsorted whole-blood bulk RNA could not be paired. Overall study results and limits: Matches to VDJdb favored anti-spike CD8 responses and missed private and CD4 specificities.

V shed 3 bases and J shed 3 bases, with 9 bases lying between them. Germline V lookup: CDR1 LNHDA, CDR2 SQIVND (reference sequence). This CDR3 region has 13 residues. The TCR library protocol attached unique molecular identifiers to the individual cDNA molecules. TCRdb reprocessed the 5' RACE reads via MiXCR and lists one record per CDR3 protein. This table holds approximately 67,000 distinct CDR3 sequences, around 10% found once. This clonotype has a handful of counts. The antigen is not known. This clonotype originated in an adult who was a healthcare worker with PCR-confirmed SARS-CoV-2 infection or an uninfected control (not recorded which). The V gene is TRBV19, the J gene TRBJ2-7; D unclear. The sample was whole blood. The CDR3 DNA sequence: TGTGCCAGTAGTATTGGTCAGAACTACGAGCAGTACTTC. This gives the protein CASSIGQNYEQYF.